The clone carrying this T cell receptor (beta chain) has a count of ten or more. As yet, its antigen is unknown. Ophthalmopathy in the patients scored at least 3 on Clinical Activity Score and at least 4 on NOSPECS grade, lasting under 3 months. TCR beta CDR3 region amplification was performed from RNA transcripts. During a first-round RT-PCR of the TCR CDR3, the HTBI primer set was used. Via MiXCR, TCRdb re-called the multiplex PCR reads, giving one row per CDR3 protein. The sample has about 250,000 distinct CDR3 sequences; about 25% are singletons. These data are taken from a study of T cells in Graves' hyperthyroidism and ophthalmopathy. Germline CDR1 is SGHTA and CDR2 is FQGNSA. The CDR3 spans 11 residues. Trimming removed 5 bases from V and 5 bases from J, with 5 bases in between. Study-wide points: Most clonotypes that expanded in the thyroid above 0.001 also showed up in blood.

The specimen was blood. The TCR originated in a woman aged 40-49 years with Graves' ophthalmopathy. The chain employs TRBV7-2 and TRBJ2-3; no clear D gene. The CDR3 loop reads CASSIRDTQYF. The CDR3 region has the DNA TGTGCCAGCAGCATCCGAGATACGCAGTATTTT.